The clone carrying this T cell receptor beta chain was detected a few times. Its antigen is currently unknown. The data originate from a study of T-cell reconstitution after alpha-beta-depleted transplantation in children. Study results and limitations: The origin of high day-60 TCRbeta diversity in some patients lay in surviving recipient T cells and thymic progenitors. After one year, T-cell counts and TCRbeta diversity mostly came from new T cells. Expanded graft clones numbering several hundred reportedly gave rise to alpha-beta T cells about two months after transplant.

This CDR3 region has 14 residues. Unmatched junction bases numbered 8, after V lost 8 bases and J lost 6 bases. From germline, CDR1 is MDHEN and CDR2 SYDVKM. Unique molecular identifiers were used to barcode this TCRbeta library. MiXCR, run by TCRdb on the PCR reads, gives a single entry per CDR3 protein. The sample lists roughly 570,000 distinct CDR3 sequences; 27% were seen once. This receptor was taken from a boy in the first two years of life with Wiskott-Aldrich syndrome, due to receive a stem cell transplant. The genes are TRBV28 and TRBJ2-1; 9 nucleotides align to TRBD2. Sequencing used PBMCs, obtained before TCRalphabeta/CD19-depleted stem cell transplant. The CDR3 loop is CASGLAIVGNEQFF. The DNA of the CDR3 is TGTGCCAGCGGACTAGCGATAGTTGGCAATGAGCAGTTCTTC.